The 17 T cell receptor beta chains below were found in one sample sequenced in a study of blood T cell repertoires in COVID-19. Sequencing was performed with immunoSEQ multiplex PCR; in TCRdb, only in-frame clones are kept and a portion is missing. The sample records around 160,000 clones, 80% being singletons. The sample taken for sequencing was PBMCs or T cells enriched from blood (not recorded which). Source of these receptors: a middle-aged man who had recovered from COVID-19.

The chain employs TRBV7-8 and TRBJ2-3; maybe TRBD1 (7 bases). V was cut by 4 bases and J by 2 bases, with 13 bases left in between. From germline, CDR1 is SGHVS and CDR2 FQNEAQ. The CDR3 runs to 15 residues. Here the CDR3 reads CASSSGGRNTDTQYF. The DNA of the CDR3 is TGTGCCAGCAGCTCAGGGGGGCGAAACACAGATACGCAGTATTTT.

The V gene is TRBV3-1 (or the pseudogene TRBV3-2), the J gene TRBJ2-5; 10 nucleotides line up with TRBD1. CDR1 is LGHDT, CDR2 YNNKEL, per germline (reference sequence). The CDR3 covers 15 residues. Trimming removed 4 bases from V and 6 bases from J; junction bases left unmatched: 8. The CDR3 DNA sequence: TGTGCCAGCAGCCCGACGACAGGGGGCGGGAAGACCCAGTACTTC. Its protein product is CASSPTTGGGKTQYF.

J is TRBJ1-5 and V is TRBV28; D is perhaps TRBD1 (5 bases). CDR3 length equals 18 residues. Trimming took 2 bases from V and 0 from J, leaving 17 bases between them. CDR1 MDHEN and CDR2 SYDVKM come from the germline V gene. In DNA, the CDR3 is TGTGCCAGCAGTTTACCGCGACAGTCGAGTTATAGCAATCAGCCCCAGCATTTT. This sequence encodes CASSLPRQSSYSNQPQHF.

The rearrangement uses TRBV7-3 and TRBJ2-2; D perhaps matches TRBD2 (6 bases). CDR1 is SGHTA and CDR2 is FQGTGA in the germline V gene. The germline V and J ends were trimmed by 7 bases and 2 bases, with 17 bases remaining between them. CDR3 length: 16 amino acids. CDR3 amino acids: CASTQSGLPNTGELFF. As DNA, the CDR3 is TGTGCCAGCACCCAATCGGGACTCCCAAACACCGGGGAGCTGTTTTTT.

The V call is TRBV6-5, the J call TRBJ2-1, with D perhaps matching TRBD2 (5 bases). This CDR3 has 15 amino acids. Trimming removed 4 bases at V and 1 base at J, with 11 bases between. Germline CDR1 MNHEY, CDR2 SVGAGI. The CDR3 DNA sequence: TGTGCCAGCAGTTTAAGCTCGGGGTCCTACAATGAGCAGTTCTTC. Its translation: CASSLSSGSYNEQFF.

V is TRBV7-3 and J is TRBJ2-1, with 7 positions matching TRBD2. The CDR3 runs 15 residues. Germline loops: CDR1 SGHTA, CDR2 FQGTGA. Trimming cost V 1 base and J 4 bases; bases outside gene matches: 4. DNA of the CDR3: TGTGCCAGCAGCTTAATGTTCGGGGGGTACAATGAGCAGTTCTTC. Amino acid sequence: CASSLMFGGYNEQFF.

The chain joins TRBV5-4 to TRBJ1-3, with D perhaps matching TRBD1 (5 bases). Deletions cut 0 bases from V and 2 bases from J, with 9 bases between. Looked up from germline, CDR1 is SGHNT and CDR2 is YYREEE (reference sequence). The length of the CDR3 is 15 residues. CDR3 nucleotide sequence: TGTGCCAGCAGCTTGGTCCCGACAGCTGGAAACACCATATATTTT. Translated, it gives CASSLVPTAGNTIYF.

The V gene is TRBV30, the J gene TRBJ1-1; D perhaps matches TRBD1 (5 bases). Trimming left V 1 base short and J 5 bases short, with 17 bases between. The CDR3 is 15 residues long. The germline V gene has CDR1 GTSNPN and CDR2 SVGIG (reference sequence). Here the CDR3 reads CAWSGPARGSTEAFF. The CDR3, as DNA: TGTGCCTGGAGTGGACCGGCCCGGGGGAGTACTGAAGCTTTCTTT.

V and J are TRBV6-5 and TRBJ2-1, with 9 bases fitting TRBD2. Germline CDR1 is MNHEY and CDR2 is SVGAGI. Trimming at V came to 6 bases and at J to 7 bases, leaving 4 bases not matched to a gene. CDR3 length equals 13 residues. The CDR3 bases are TGTGCCAGCAGGCGGGGGGGCCATAATGAGCAGTTCTTC. As protein: CASRRGGHNEQFF.

The DNA for the CDR3 is TGTGCCAGCAGCTTGCCTAGCGGGGGATTTCGAGCGAATGAGCAGTTCTTC. It specifies CASSLPSGGFRANEQFF. The J gene is TRBJ2-1, the V gene TRBV5-6, with 10 bases aligning to TRBD2. V shed 1 base, J shed 7 bases, and the junction held 11 bases outside the gene matches. This CDR3 has 17 residues. Germline CDR1 and CDR2: SGHDT and YYEEEE.

This chain uses TRBV23-1 with TRBJ2-7, with D perhaps assigned TRBD1 or TRBD2 (9 bases each). TRBV23-1 is sorted into the ORF group, with uncertain function. Trimming removed 4 bases at V and 2 bases at J, with 36 bases between. The CDR3 runs 22 residues. The CDR3 nucleotides are TGCGCCAGCAGTCGACCCCACAGGGGGCGACCAACCCCGGGACTAGCACCCTACGAGCAGTACGTC. Its translation: CASSRPHRGRPTPGLAPYEQYV.

Remarks on this clone: At the DNA level, this CDR3 is encoded by other sequences in the same sample as well. The V and J genes are TRBV10-1 and TRBJ2-2, with D possibly being TRBD2 (5 bases). CDR1 is WNHNN and CDR2 is SYGVQD in the germline V gene (reference sequence). There are 12 residues in the CDR3. Trimming pared 6 bases from V and 4 bases from J, leaving 6 bases between. The CDR3 coding sequence is TGCGCCAGCAGGGGAGCCACCGGGGAGCTGTTTTTT. Translation: CASRGATGELFF.

The chain couples TRBV7-9 to TRBJ1-6; no clear D. Germline V gene sequence: CDR1 SEHNR, CDR2 FQNEAQ (reference sequence). V gave up 1 base and J gave up 9 bases, with 10 bases separating them. CDR3 length: 14 amino acids. CDR3 amino acids: CASSLEGGGSPLHF. CDR3 nucleotides: TGTGCCAGCAGCTTAGAGGGTGGAGGTTCACCCCTCCACTTT.

Ten or more counts support this clone. The J gene is TRBJ2-7, the V gene TRBV3-1 (or the pseudogene TRBV3-2); no definite D call. CDR3 length equals 12 residues. Trimming took off 0 bases at V and 4 bases at J, with 4 bases between the two ends. Germline V gene lookup returns CDR1 LGHDT and CDR2 YNNKEL (reference sequence). For the CDR3, the DNA is TGTGCCAGCAGCCAAGAGAGGTACGAGCAGTACTTC. Translation gives CASSQERYEQYF.

This clone showed up just a few times. V gene TRBV4-1 combines with J gene TRBJ2-1, with 12 bases matching TRBD2. The length of the CDR3 is 17 residues. Germline V gene data show CDR1 as MGHRA and CDR2 as YSYEKL. V lost 5 bases to trimming and J lost 8 bases; unmatched junction nucleotides: 13. CDR3 in amino acids: CASSKRLAGAVGDEQFF. The CDR3 bases are TGCGCCAGCAGCAAGCGACTAGCGGGGGCTGTTGGAGATGAGCAGTTCTTC.

The gene calls are TRBV6-5 and TRBJ2-1, with a weak D call TRBD1 (6 bases). The V end lost 0 bases, the J end lost 3 bases, and 9 bases lay between the germline ends. This CDR3 is built from 15 residues. CDR1 and CDR2 from the germline V gene are MNHEY and SVGAGI. DNA of the CDR3: TGTGCCAGCAGTTACTCGGGGGCGAACTACAATGAGCAGTTCTTC. Its protein product is CASSYSGANYNEQFF.

The gene calls are TRBV5-4 and TRBJ1-2; D not certain. Trimming took off 2 bases at V and 2 bases at J, with 10 bases between the two ends. The germline V gene has CDR1 SGHNT and CDR2 YYREEE (reference sequence). CDR3 length: 14 amino acids. The CDR3 spells CASSFGTGNYGYTF. The CDR3 nucleotides are TGTGCCAGCAGCTTCGGCACGGGAAACTATGGCTACACCTTC.